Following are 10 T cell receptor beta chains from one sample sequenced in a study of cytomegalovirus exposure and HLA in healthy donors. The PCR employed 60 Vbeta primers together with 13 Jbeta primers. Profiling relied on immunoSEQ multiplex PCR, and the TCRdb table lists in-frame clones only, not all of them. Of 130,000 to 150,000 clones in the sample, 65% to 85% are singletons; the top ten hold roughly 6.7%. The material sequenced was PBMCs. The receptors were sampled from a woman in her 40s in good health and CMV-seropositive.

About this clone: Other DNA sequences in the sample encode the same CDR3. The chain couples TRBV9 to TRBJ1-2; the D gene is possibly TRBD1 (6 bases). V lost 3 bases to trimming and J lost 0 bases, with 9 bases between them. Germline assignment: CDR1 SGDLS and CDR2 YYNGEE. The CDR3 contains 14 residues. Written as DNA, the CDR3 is TGTGCCAGCAGCGGTGGGGGCTCTAACTATGGCTACACCTTC. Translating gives CASSGGGSNYGYTF.

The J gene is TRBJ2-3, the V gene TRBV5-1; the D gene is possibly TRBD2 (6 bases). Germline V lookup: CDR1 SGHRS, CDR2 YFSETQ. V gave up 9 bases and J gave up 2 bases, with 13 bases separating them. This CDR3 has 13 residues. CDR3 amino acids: CATGDLVTDTQYF. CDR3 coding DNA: TGCGCCACCGGGGACTTAGTCACAGATACGCAGTATTTT.

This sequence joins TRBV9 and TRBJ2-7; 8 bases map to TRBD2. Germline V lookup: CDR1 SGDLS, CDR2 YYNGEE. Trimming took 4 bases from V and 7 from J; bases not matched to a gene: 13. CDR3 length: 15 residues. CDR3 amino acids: CASSIGAGGVWEQYF. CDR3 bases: TGTGCCAGCAGCATCGGGGCGGGGGGAGTTTGGGAGCAGTACTTC. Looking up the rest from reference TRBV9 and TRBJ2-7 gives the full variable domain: DSGVTQTPKHLITATGQRVTLRCSPRSGDLSVYWYQQSLDQGLQFLIQYYNGEERAKGNILERFSAQQFPDLHSELNLSSLELGDSALYFCASSIGAGGVWEQYFGPGTRLTVT.

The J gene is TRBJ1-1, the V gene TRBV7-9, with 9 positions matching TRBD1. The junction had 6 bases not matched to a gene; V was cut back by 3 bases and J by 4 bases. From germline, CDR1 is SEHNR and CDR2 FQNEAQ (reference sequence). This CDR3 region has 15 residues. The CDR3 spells CASSFLGQGGTEAFF. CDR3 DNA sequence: TGTGCCAGCAGCTTCCTGGGACAGGGCGGCACTGAAGCTTTCTTT.

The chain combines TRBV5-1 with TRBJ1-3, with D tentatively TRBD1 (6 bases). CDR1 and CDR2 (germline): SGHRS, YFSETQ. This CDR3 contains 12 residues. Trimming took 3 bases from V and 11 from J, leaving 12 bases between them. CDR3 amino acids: CASSSTGWPIYF. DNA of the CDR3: TGCGCCAGCAGCTCCACAGGGTGGCCCATATATTTT. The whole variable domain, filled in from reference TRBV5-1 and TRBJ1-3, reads KAGVTQTPRYLIKTRGQQVTLSCSPISGHRSVSWYQQTPGQGLQFLFEYFSETQRNKGNFPGRFSGRQFSNSRSEMNVSTLELGDSALYLCASSSTGWPIYFGEGSWLTVV.

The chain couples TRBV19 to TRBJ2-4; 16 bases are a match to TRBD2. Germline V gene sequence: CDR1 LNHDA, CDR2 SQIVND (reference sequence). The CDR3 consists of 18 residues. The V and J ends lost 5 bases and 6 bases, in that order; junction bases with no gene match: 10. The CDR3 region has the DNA TGTGCCAGTAGTTCGGGACTAGCGGGGGGGGCCGGGGGAAACATTCAGTACTTC. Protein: CASSSGLAGGAGGNIQYF.

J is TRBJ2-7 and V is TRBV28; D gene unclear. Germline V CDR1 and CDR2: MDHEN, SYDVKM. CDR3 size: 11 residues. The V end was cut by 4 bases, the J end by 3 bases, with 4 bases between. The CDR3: CASSSNYEQYF. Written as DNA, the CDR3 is TGTGCCAGCAGTTCCAACTACGAGCAGTACTTC.

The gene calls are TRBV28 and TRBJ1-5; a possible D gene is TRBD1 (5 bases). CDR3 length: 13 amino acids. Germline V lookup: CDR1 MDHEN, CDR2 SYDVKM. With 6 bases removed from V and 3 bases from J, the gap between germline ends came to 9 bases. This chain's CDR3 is CASSQGLNQPQHF. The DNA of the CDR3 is TGTGCCAGCAGCCAGGGTCTCAATCAGCCCCAGCATTTT.

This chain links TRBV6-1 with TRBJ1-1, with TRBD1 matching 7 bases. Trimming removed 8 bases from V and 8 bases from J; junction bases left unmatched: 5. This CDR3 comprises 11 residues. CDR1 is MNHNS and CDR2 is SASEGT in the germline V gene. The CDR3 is CASQGGSEAFF. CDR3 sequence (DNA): TGTGCCAGCCAGGGGGGTAGCGAAGCTTTCTTT.

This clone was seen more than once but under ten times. The DNA for the CDR3 is TGTGCTAGTGGTTTTAGCGAGCAGTTCTTC. As protein: CASGFSEQFF. This chain joins TRBV12-5 and TRBJ2-1; D remains ambiguous. V lost 3 bases and J 10 bases, leaving 4 bases between the germline ends. Germline CDR1 reads LGHNT; CDR2 reads FRNRAP. The CDR3 is 10 residues long. Complete variable domain (other parts from reference TRBV12-5 and TRBJ2-1): DARVTQTPRHKVTEMGQEVTMRCQPILGHNTVFWYRQTMMQGLELLAYFRNRAPLDDSGMPKDRFSAEMPDATLATLKIQPSEPRDSAVYFCASGFSEQFFGPGTRLTVL.